This entry features one T cell receptor (beta chain) sequence. Its antigen is as yet unknown. The data were taken from a study of T cell responses to AZD1222 COVID-19 vaccine. As for the study in general: Doses given second, at about 4 or about 12 weeks, were pooled. General observations from the study: Spike regions recognized by vaccine-associated CD4 TCRs spanned the protein, led by 160-218 and 743-854. A mostly white British donor set with more females was recruited, and clonal diversity was possibly underestimated.

V was shortened by 2 bases and J by 6 bases, with 25 bases between the two germline ends. Germline-derived CDR1 and CDR2 are MNHEY and SMNVEV (reference sequence). The CDR3 totals 18 residues. Sequencing used immunoSEQ multiplex PCR; TCRdb keeps in-frame clones, though not all of them. The sample lists 85,000 to 110,000 clones, about nine tenths occurring once. The specimen comprised peripheral blood, sampled on day 0 of AZD1222 vaccination. The chain carries TRBV27 and TRBJ2-5, with a tentative D call TRBD1 (5 bases). The TCR comes from an adult in good health. Here the CDR3 DNA reads TGTGCCAGCAGTTTAAAGAGTGGTAGAGGTCCCCAGGGTCAGACCCAGTACTTC. It codes for CASSLKSGRGPQGQTQYF.